This T cell receptor beta chain was sequenced during a study of PD-1 blockade in classical Hodgkin lymphoma. General study results and limits: Patients starting nivolumab under 1 year after ASCT were excluded.

All the patients suffered relapse after autologous stem cell transplantation, and brentuximab vedotin exposure differed. Reported best responses ranged across complete response, partial response or progressive disease. This clone is labeled medium-sized. Its specificity is unknown. Generated by immunoSEQ multiplex PCR, the TCRdb table keeps only in-frame clones and is missing some. The sample carries 15,000 or so clones, about four fifths recorded once. The V gene lost 5 bases and the J gene lost 5 bases, with 19 bases spanning the gap. Germline lookup yields CDR1 SGHVS and CDR2 FNYEAQ. CDR3 length: 15 amino acids.

The rearrangement links TRBV7-6 to TRBJ2-7, with D hard to call. The clonotype comes from a human donor with classical Hodgkin lymphoma. The sequenced sample was peripheral blood mononuclear cells (PBMCs), obtained before the second cycle of nivolumab. CDR3 residues: CASSPTPSSGNEQYF. CDR3 nucleotides: TGTGCCAGCAGCCCAACCCCGTCTTCGGGCAACGAGCAGTACTTC.